This T cell receptor beta chain was retrieved from a study of memory CD4+ T cells and cytomegalovirus serostatus. Study-wide background: This sample comes from healthy Belgian adults, about nine CMV seropositive, around 26 seronegative.

This CDR3 has 16 residues. The V and J ends lost 5 bases and 4 bases, in that order; junction bases with no gene match: 8. CDR1 is MNHNY and CDR2 is SVGAGI in the germline V gene (reference sequence). Comments on this clone: The antigen remains undetermined.

Findings of the study overall: About two fifths of the roughly 150 known CMV-associated TCRbeta sequences appeared in CD4+ memory.

The sort gate was single viable CD3+CD4+CD8-CD45RO+ cells for memory CD4+ T cells. After thawing, CD4+ T cells were positively selected. Authors' methods: Out-of-frame sequences were removed, leaving roughly 2,200,000 distinct TCRbeta sequences. TCRdb's table, derived via immunoSEQ multiplex PCR, lists solely in-frame clones and lacks some. Clone size and V and J calls were adopted from that table, with D and trimming inferred from the DNA. The table shows over 40,000 clones, with more than 75% occurring only once. The J gene is TRBJ2-1, the V gene TRBV6-6; 10 bases fit TRBD1. Material for sequencing was memory CD4+ T cells from blood. The sequence derives from an adult in good health and CMV-seronegative. DNA of the CDR3: TGTGCCAGCAGTACCACGGGACAGGGGATTTACAATGAGCAGTTCTTC. Amino acid sequence: CASSTTGQGIYNEQFF.